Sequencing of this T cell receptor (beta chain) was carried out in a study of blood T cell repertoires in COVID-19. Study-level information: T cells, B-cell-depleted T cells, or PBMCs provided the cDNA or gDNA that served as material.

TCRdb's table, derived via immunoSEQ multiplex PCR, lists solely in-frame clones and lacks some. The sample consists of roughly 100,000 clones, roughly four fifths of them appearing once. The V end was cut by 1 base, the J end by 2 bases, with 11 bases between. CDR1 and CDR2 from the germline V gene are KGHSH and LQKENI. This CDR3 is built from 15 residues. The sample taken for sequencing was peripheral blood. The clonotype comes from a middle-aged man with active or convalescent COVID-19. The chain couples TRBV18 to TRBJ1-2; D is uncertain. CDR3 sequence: CASSPLGGLNYGYTF. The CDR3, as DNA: TGTGCCAGCTCACCACTTGGAGGGCTAAACTATGGCTACACCTTC.